Listed here are 27 T cell receptor beta chains from one sample, sequenced in a study of T cells expressing NK-cell markers. With the 5' RACE reads reprocessed, TCRdb shows one record per CDR3 protein and no DNA. The listing records hundreds of thousands of distinct CDR3 sequences. Sequenced: blood T cells: a sorted CD56 or NKG2C T cell subset, CD4+ or CD8+ T cells, or bulk PBMC T cells (not recorded which). All receptors come from a woman aged 18-69 years in good health.

The CDR3 reads CAWRDRYSNQPQHF. V gene TRBV30 combines with J gene TRBJ1-5; the TRBD1 assignment by TCRdb is unverifiable without DNA. The CDR3 runs to 14 residues. Germline V CDR1 and CDR2: GTSNPN, SVGIG (reference sequence).

V is TRBV20-1 and J is TRBJ2-5. The germline V gene has CDR1 DFQATT and CDR2 SNEGSKA (reference sequence). The CDR3 is 14 amino acids. The CDR3 is CSAREPDGLETQYF.

V gene TRBV27 combines with J gene TRBJ2-2; TCRdb reports TRBD2, a call that lacks DNA to check it against. The CDR3 contains 17 residues. Germline loops: CDR1 MNHEY, CDR2 SMNVEV (reference sequence). The CDR3 sequence: CASTPTPGRAYTGELFF.

The chain joins TRBV5-1 to TRBJ2-1; TCRdb's D gene call, TRBD1, goes unchecked for lack of DNA. The CDR3 consists of 14 residues. CDR1 and CDR2 from the germline V gene are SGHRS and YFSETQ. CDR3 protein: CASSLWTGDNEQFF.

This sequence joins TRBV20-1 and TRBJ2-3; TCRdb lists TRBD2, though no DNA is available to test this call. Per the germline V gene, CDR1 is DFQATT and CDR2 is SNEGSKA (reference sequence). The CDR3 contains 14 residues. Here the CDR3 reads CSAPIERWRDTQYF.

This chain links TRBV5-1 with TRBJ1-1; TCRdb reports TRBD1, a call that lacks DNA to check it against. Germline V CDR1 and CDR2: SGHRS, YFSETQ. This CDR3 has 16 residues. The CDR3 reads CASSLSQPGSNTEAFF.

J is TRBJ2-7 and V is TRBV20-1; the D call of TRBD2 rests on TCRdb alone, since no DNA is present to check it. Germline V gives CDR1 DFQATT, CDR2 SNEGSKA (reference sequence). The CDR3 loop spans 14 amino acids. This CDR3 reads CSARVLAGSYEQYF.

The chain recombines TRBV29-1 with TRBJ2-3; TCRdb returns TRBD1, unconfirmable since there is no DNA. The CDR3 runs to 17 residues. Germline CDR1 is SQVTM and CDR2 is ANQGSEA. The CDR3 sequence is CSVLGTGGRTSIDTQYF.

The chain uses TRBV5-1 and TRBJ1-6; with no DNA, the TCRdb D assignment of TRBD1 cannot be verified. CDR1 and CDR2 from the germline V gene are SGHRS and YFSETQ. The CDR3 has 15 amino acids. The CDR3 is CASSTDRGYNSPLHF. Based on the CDR3 plus reference TRBV5-1 and TRBJ1-6, the full variable domain is KAGVTQTPRYLIKTRGQQVTLSCSPISGHRSVSWYQQTPGQGLQFLFEYFSETQRNKGNFPGRFSGRQFSNSRSEMNVSTLELGDSALYLCASSTDRGYNSPLHFGNGTRLTVT.

V is TRBV4-2 and J is TRBJ2-3; the D gene TCRdb calls, TRBD2, cannot be checked with no DNA. From germline, CDR1 is LGHNA and CDR2 YNFKEQ. This CDR3 contains 16 residues. The chain's CDR3 is CASSHPAKLPADTQYF.

V is TRBV7-2 and J is TRBJ2-3. Germline CDR1 is SGHTA and CDR2 is FQGNSA. This CDR3 comprises 14 residues. The CDR3 region is CASSLGTNTDTQYF.

The chain recombines TRBV20-1 with TRBJ2-1; TCRdb indicates TRBD2, and absent DNA this call remains unverified. The CDR3 covers 12 residues. Germline CDR1 reads DFQATT; CDR2 reads SNEGSKA (reference sequence). CDR3 residues: CSATLADNEQFF.

V gene TRBV7-2 combines with J gene TRBJ2-5; no DNA is available, so the TRBD1 call from TCRdb remains unchecked. This CDR3 region has 14 residues. Germline V gene sequence: CDR1 SGHTA, CDR2 FQGNSA. The CDR3 loop reads CASSLTQGMGTQYF.

The genes are TRBV5-4 and TRBJ2-2; TCRdb indicates TRBD1, and absent DNA this call remains unverified. CDR1 is SGHNT and CDR2 is YYREEE in the germline V gene (reference sequence). This CDR3 region has 16 residues. This CDR3 reads CASSLRYRGLTGELFF.

The V call is TRBV5-5, the J call TRBJ2-5; TCRdb's D call, TRBD1, is unchecked because there is no DNA. Germline CDR1 reads SGHKS; CDR2 reads YYEKEE (reference sequence). The CDR3 runs 13 residues. CDR3 in amino acids: CASSFWHPGTQYF. Filled out from reference TRBV5-5 and TRBJ2-5, the complete variable domain reads DAGVTQSPTHLIKTRGQQVTLRCSPISGHKSVSWYQQVLGQGPQFIFQYYEKEERGRGNFPDRFSARQFPNYSSELNVNALLLGDSALYLCASSFWHPGTQYFGPGTRLLVL.

CDR3 sequence reads: CRADRGVSTDTQYF. V usage is TRBV20-1 and J usage is TRBJ2-3; TCRdb proposes TRBD1, but this gene call is untestable without DNA. The CDR3 contains 14 residues. The germline CDR1 and CDR2 sequences are DFQATT and SNEGSKA (reference sequence).

V is TRBV15 and J is TRBJ1-5. The CDR3 runs to 15 residues. The germline V gene has CDR1 LNHNV and CDR2 YYDKDF (reference sequence). CDR3: CATSGGGDGGQPQHF.

The chain couples TRBV5-4 to TRBJ2-7; with no DNA, the TCRdb D assignment of TRBD2 cannot be verified. The CDR3 contains 15 residues. CDR1 and CDR2 (germline): SGHNT, YYREEE (reference sequence). The CDR3 loop reads CASSAAGDSYDEQYF.

This chain connects TRBV12-3 or TRBV12-4 to TRBJ2-3; lacking DNA, the TRBD2 call made by TCRdb goes unchecked. CDR3 length: 14 residues. This CDR3 is CASSLIRRGDTQYF.

The gene calls are TRBV4-2 and TRBJ2-5; TCRdb designates TRBD2, a call that cannot be tested without DNA. This CDR3 has 16 residues. Looked up from germline, CDR1 is LGHNA and CDR2 is YNFKEQ. The CDR3 sequence is CASSQDRLAVEETQYF.

The chain employs TRBV7-9 and TRBJ1-6; the TCRdb D gene call, TRBD1, has no DNA to confirm it. The CDR3 runs to 15 residues. Germline values: CDR1 SEHNR, CDR2 FQNEAQ (reference sequence). CDR3 sequence reads: CASSLGDRVNSPLHF.

The genes are TRBV7-2 and TRBJ2-5. Germline V CDR1 and CDR2: SGHTA, FQGNSA. CDR3 length equals 13 residues. CDR3 loop: CASSLSVRETQYF.

The rearrangement links TRBV18 to TRBJ2-2; TCRdb gives TRBD2 as the D gene, but with no DNA this cannot be confirmed. This CDR3 has 14 amino acids. Germline CDR1 is KGHSH and CDR2 is LQKENI. The CDR3 loop is CASSPGAITGELFF.

This chain links TRBV6-5 with TRBJ2-2; without DNA, the TCRdb call of TRBD2 cannot be checked. Germline loops: CDR1 MNHEY, CDR2 SVGAGI. The CDR3 is 19 amino acids. The chain's CDR3 is CASSYRTSGRGVNTGELFF.

The chain joins TRBV11-1 to TRBJ2-3; TCRdb designates TRBD2, a call that cannot be tested without DNA. The CDR3 consists of 18 residues. Germline CDR1 SGHAT, CDR2 FQDESV (reference sequence). The CDR3: CATVGIASGGFGTDTQYF.

The chain combines TRBV28 with TRBJ2-7; as DNA is missing, the TRBD2 call by TCRdb cannot be tested. CDR3 length: 11 amino acids. Germline V CDR1 and CDR2: MDHEN, SYDVKM. The CDR3 sequence is CASSFLAAVYF. The complete variable domain, with remaining parts taken from reference TRBV28 and TRBJ2-7, reads DVKVTQSSRYLVKRTGEKVFLECVQDMDHENMFWYRQDPGLGLRLIYFSYDVKMKEKGDIPEGYSVSREKKERFSLILESASTNQTSMYLCASSFLAAVYFGPGTRLTVT.

The chain uses TRBV30 and TRBJ1-5. CDR3 size: 13 residues. CDR1 and CDR2 from the germline V gene are GTSNPN and SVGIG (reference sequence). The CDR3 protein is CAWSAEFGQPQHF.